This passage covers 2 T cell receptor beta chains from one sample sequenced in a study of T cell responses to AZD1222 COVID-19 vaccine. Generated by immunoSEQ multiplex PCR, the TCRdb table keeps only in-frame clones and is missing some. The sample holds approximately 90,000 clones, 90% seen once. Sequencing used peripheral blood, obtained on day 0 of AZD1222 vaccination. The origin of the receptors is an adult in good health.

J is TRBJ2-7 and V is TRBV7-8; 10 bases line up with TRBD2. Per germline, CDR1 SGHVS and CDR2 FQNEAQ. The CDR3 totals 12 residues. The ends lost 6 bases at V and 9 bases at J; junction bases unmatched: 5. CDR3 coding DNA: TGTGCCAGCAGGGGGACTAGCGAGCTGCAGTACTTC. Translated, it gives CASRGTSELQYF.

The genes are TRBV6-1 and TRBJ1-3, with unresolved D. The CDR3 runs to 17 residues. Trimming left V 1 base short and J 1 base short, with 14 bases between. Germline V gene lookup returns CDR1 MNHNS and CDR2 SASEGT. CDR3 bases: TGTGCCAGCAGTGAAGTAGGGAGAAGGGCATCTGGAAACACCATATATTTT. Residues: CASSEVGRRASGNTIYF.